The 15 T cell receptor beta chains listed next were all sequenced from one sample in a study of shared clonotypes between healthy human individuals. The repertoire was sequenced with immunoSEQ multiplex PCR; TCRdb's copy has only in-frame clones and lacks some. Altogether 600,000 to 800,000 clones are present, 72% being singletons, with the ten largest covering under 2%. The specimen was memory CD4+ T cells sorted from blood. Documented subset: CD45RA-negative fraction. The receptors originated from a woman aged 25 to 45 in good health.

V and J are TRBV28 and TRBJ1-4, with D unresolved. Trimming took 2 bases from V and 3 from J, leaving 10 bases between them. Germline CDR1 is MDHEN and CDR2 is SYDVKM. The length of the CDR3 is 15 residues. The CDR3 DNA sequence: TGTGCCAGCAGTTTAAGAGGCGGGTCTAATGAAAAACTGTTTTTT. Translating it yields CASSLRGGSNEKLFF.

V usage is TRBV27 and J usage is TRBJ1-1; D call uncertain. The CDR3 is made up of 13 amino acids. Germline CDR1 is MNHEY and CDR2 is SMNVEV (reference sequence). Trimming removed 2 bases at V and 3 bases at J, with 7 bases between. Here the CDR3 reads CASSLGQHTEAFF. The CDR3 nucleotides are TGTGCCAGCAGTTTAGGGCAGCACACTGAAGCTTTCTTT.

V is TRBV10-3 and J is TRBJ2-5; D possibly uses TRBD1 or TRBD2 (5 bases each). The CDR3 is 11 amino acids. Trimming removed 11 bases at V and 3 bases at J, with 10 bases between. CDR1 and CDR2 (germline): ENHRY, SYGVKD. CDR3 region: CAVGREETQYF. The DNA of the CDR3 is TGTGCCGTGGGGCGGGAAGAGACCCAGTACTTC.

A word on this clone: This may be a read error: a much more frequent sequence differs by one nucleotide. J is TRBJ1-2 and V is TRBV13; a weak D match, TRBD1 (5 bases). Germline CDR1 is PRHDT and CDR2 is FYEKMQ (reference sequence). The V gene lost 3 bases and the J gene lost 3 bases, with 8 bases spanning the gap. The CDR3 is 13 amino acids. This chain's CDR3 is CASSFDSYYGYTF. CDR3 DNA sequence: TGTGCCAGCAGCTTCGACAGTTACTATGGCTACACCTTC.

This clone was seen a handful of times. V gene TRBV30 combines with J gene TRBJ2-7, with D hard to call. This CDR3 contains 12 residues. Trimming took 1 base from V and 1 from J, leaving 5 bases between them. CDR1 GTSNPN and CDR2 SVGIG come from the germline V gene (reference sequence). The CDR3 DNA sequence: TGTGCCTGGAGTGCTGTGTCCTACGAGCAGTACTTC. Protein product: CAWSAVSYEQYF.

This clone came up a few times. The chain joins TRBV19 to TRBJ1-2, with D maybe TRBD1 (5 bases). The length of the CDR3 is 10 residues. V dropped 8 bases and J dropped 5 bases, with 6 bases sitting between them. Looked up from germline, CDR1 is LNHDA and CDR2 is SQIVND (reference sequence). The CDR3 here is CASGGYGYTF. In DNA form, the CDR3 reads TGTGCCAGTGGGGGGTATGGCTACACCTTC. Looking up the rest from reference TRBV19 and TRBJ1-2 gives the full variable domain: DGGITQSPKYLFRKEGQNVTLSCEQNLNHDAMYWYRQDPGQGLRLIYYSQIVNDFQKGDIAEGYSVSREKKESFPLTVTSAQKNPTAFYLCASGGYGYTFGSGTRLTVV.

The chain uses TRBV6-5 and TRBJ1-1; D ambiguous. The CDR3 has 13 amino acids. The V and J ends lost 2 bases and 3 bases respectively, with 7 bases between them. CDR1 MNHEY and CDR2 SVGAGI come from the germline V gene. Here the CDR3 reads CASSYGPHTEAFF. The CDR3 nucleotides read TGTGCCAGCAGTTACGGACCCCACACTGAAGCTTTCTTT.

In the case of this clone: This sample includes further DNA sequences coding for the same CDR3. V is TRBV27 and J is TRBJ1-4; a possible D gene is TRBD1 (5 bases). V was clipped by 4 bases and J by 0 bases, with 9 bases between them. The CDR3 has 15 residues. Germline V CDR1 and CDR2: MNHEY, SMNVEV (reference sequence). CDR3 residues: CASSSQGATNEKLFF. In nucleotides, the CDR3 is TGTGCCAGCAGTTCACAAGGGGCAACTAATGAAAAACTGTTTTTT. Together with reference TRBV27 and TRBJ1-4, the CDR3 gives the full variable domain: EAQVTQNPRYLITVTGKKLTVTCSQNMNHEYMSWYRQDPGLGLRQIYYSMNVEVTDKGDVPEGYKVSRKEKRNFPLILESPSPNQTSLYFCASSSQGATNEKLFFGSGTQLSVL.

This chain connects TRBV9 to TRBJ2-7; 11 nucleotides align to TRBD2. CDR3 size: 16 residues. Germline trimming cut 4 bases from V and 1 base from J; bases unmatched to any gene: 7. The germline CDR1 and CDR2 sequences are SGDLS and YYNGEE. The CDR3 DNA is TGTGCCAGCAGCTTCCGACTAGCGGGAAGATCCTACGAGCAGTACTTC. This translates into CASSFRLAGRSYEQYF.

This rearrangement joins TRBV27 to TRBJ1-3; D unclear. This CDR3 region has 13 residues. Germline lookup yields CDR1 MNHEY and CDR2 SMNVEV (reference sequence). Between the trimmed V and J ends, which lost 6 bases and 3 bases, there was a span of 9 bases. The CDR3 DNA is TGTGCCAGCAGCCAGTTTTATGGAAACACCATATATTTT. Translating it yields CASSQFYGNTIYF.

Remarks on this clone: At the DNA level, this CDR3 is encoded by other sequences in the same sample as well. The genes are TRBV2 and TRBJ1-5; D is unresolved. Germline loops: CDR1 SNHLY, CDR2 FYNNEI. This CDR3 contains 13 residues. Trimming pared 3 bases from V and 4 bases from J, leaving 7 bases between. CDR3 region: CASSEGGNQPQHF. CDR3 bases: TGTGCCAGCAGTGAGGGCGGGAATCAGCCCCAGCATTTT. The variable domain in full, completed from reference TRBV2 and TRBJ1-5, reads EPEVTQTPSHQVTQMGQEVILRCVPISNHLYFYWYRQILGQKVEFLVSFYNNEISEKSEIFDDQFSVERPDGSNFTLKIRSTKLEDSAMYFCASSEGGNQPQHFGDGTRLSIL.

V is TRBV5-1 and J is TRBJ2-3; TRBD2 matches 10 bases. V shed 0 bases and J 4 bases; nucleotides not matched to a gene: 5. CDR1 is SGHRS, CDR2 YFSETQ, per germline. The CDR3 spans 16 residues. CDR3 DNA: TGCGCCAGCAGCTTGGCGAGGACTAGCGGTTCAGATACGCAGTATTTT. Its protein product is CASSLARTSGSDTQYF.

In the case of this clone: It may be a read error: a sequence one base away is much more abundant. CDR3: CASREFDTGELFF. CDR3 in DNA: TGTGCCAGCAGGGAGTTCGACACCGGGGAGCTGTTTTTT. The V call is TRBV6-5, the J call TRBJ2-2; D is undetermined. The CDR3 extends over 13 amino acids. Germline V gives CDR1 MNHEY, CDR2 SVGAGI. V lost 6 bases, J lost 3 bases, and 8 bases lay in between.

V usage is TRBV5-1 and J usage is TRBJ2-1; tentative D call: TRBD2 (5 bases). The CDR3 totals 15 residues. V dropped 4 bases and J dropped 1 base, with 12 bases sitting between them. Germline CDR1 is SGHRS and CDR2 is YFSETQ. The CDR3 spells CASSPGLASYNEQFF. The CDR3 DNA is TGCGCCAGCAGCCCCGGACTTGCTTCCTACAATGAGCAGTTCTTC.

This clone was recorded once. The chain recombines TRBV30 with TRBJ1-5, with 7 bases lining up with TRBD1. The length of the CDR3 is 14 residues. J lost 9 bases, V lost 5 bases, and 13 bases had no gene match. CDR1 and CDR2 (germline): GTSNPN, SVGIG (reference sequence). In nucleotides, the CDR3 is TGTGCCTGGGGATCAGGGGGAGGGCTATCGCCCCAGCATTTT. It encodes CAWGSGGGLSPQHF.